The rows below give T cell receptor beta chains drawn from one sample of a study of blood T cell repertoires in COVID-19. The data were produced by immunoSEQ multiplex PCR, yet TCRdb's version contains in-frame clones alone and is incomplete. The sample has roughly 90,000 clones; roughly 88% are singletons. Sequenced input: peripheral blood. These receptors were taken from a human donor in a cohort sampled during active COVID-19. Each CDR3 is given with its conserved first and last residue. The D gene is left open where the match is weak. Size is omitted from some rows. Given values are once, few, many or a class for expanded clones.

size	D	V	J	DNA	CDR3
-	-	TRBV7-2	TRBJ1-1	TGTGCCAGCAGCTTGGATAGGGCAGGGGCTGAAGCTTTCTTT	CASSLDRAGAEAFF
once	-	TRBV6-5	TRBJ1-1	TGTGCCAGCGCTTACCAGAGGGACACTGAAGCTTTCTTT	CASAYQRDTEAFF
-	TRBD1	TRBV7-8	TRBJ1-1	TGTGCCAGCAGCTTAGGGGACAGGGGTGTGGACACTGAAGCTTTCTTT	CASSLGDRGVDTEAFF
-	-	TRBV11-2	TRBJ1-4	TGTGCCAGCAGCTTACTGAGATCAACTAATGAAAAACTGTTTTTT	CASSLLRSTNEKLFF
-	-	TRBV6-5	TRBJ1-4	TGTGCCAGCAGTCCCCTTAAGGGGGAAAAACTGTTTTTT	CASSPLKGEKLFF
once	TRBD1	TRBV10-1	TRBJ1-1	TGCGCCAGCAGTGACGACAGGGTCTACACTGAAGCTTTCTTT	CASSDDRVYTEAFF
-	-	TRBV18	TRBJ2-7	TGTGCCAGCTCACCTTCACCGGGAAGCTACGAGCAGTACTTC	CASSPSPGSYEQYF
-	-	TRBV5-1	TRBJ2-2	TGCGCCAGCAGCTTGGCCGGAGGGGGCAACACCGGGGAGCTGTTTTTT	CASSLAGGGNTGELFF
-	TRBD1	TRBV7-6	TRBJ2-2	TGTGCCAGCAGCACCCGACCAGGGGGCTCGGCCGGGGAGCTGTTTTTT	CASSTRPGGSAGELFF
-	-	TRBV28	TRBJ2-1	TGTGCCAGCACCCTACCCCAGGGGGGACGCTCCTACAATGAGCAGTTCTTC	CASTLPQGGRSYNEQFF